The clone carrying this T cell receptor (beta chain) was seen only a few times. The antigen remains undetermined. The data were taken from a study of T-cell reconstitution after alpha-beta-depleted transplantation in children. J was trimmed by 6 bases and V by 2 bases; bases with no gene match: 12. The V gene's germline CDR1 is SGHDN and CDR2 FVKESK. The CDR3 totals 16 residues. General study results and limits: Two months or so post-transplant, alpha-beta T cells reportedly derived from several hundred expanded graft clones.

TCRbeta library preparation incorporated unique molecular identifiers. MiXCR was run by TCRdb on the PCR reads, yielding one entry per CDR3 protein. This table has fewer than 550,000 distinct CDR3 sequences, roughly 11% appearing once. The chain uses TRBV14 and TRBJ1-1; TRBD1 agrees at 7 bases. The sample consisted of PBMCs, mostly from graft donor cells, taken 180 days after TCRalphabeta/CD19-depleted stem cell transplant. The clonotype comes from a female patient between 2 and 15 years old who had a stem cell transplant for aplastic anemia, so the T cells may come from the graft donor. The CDR3 spells CASSQRFLTGDPEAFF. In DNA form, the CDR3 reads TGTGCCAGCAGCCAAAGGTTCCTAACAGGGGACCCTGAAGCTTTCTTT.